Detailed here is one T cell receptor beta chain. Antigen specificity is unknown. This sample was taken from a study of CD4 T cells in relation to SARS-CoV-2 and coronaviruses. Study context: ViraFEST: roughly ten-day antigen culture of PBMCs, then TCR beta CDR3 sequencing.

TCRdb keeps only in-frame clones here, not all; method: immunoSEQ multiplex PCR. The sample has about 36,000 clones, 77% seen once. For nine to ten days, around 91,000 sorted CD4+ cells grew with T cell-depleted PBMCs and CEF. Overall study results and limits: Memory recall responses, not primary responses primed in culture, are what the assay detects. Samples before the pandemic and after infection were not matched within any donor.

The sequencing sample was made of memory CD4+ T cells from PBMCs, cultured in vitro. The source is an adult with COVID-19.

The CDR3 spells CSASQGFNEKLFF. CDR3 coding DNA: TGCAGTGCTAGTCAGGGGTTCAATGAAAAACTGTTTTTT. This rearrangement joins TRBV20-1 to TRBJ1-4; tentative D call: TRBD1 (6 bases). Trimming removed 3 bases at V and 5 bases at J, with 10 bases between. Germline-derived CDR1 and CDR2 are DFQATT and SNEGSKA (reference sequence). The CDR3 is 13 residues long.